Below are 9 T cell receptor beta chains sequenced from a single sample in a study of T cell repertoires in cytomegalovirus infection. MiXCR was run by TCRdb on the reads, yielding one entry per CDR3 protein. The repertoire holds over 300,000 distinct CDR3 sequences, 9.5% seen once, with 3.5% to 4.5% in the top ten. Input material: PBMCs. These receptor sequences come from a human donor in good health (CMV status not recorded). Some clones in this sample may be carry-over from other donors' samples.

There are many counts of this clonotype. This chain joins TRBV5-4 and TRBJ2-1; 8 positions agree with TRBD1. V lost 3 bases to trimming and J lost 10 bases; unmatched junction nucleotides: 6. CDR3 size: 13 residues. Germline V CDR1 and CDR2: SGHNT, YYREEE (reference sequence). CDR3 residues: CASSWDRSGEQFF. As DNA, the CDR3 is TGTGCCAGCAGCTGGGACAGGTCTGGGGAGCAGTTCTTC.

The J gene is TRBJ2-3, the V gene TRBV19; TRBD1 aligns across 8 bases. The CDR3 is made up of 16 amino acids. The junction had 8 bases not matched to a gene; V was cut back by 4 bases and J by 2 bases. The V gene's germline CDR1 is LNHDA and CDR2 SQIVND (reference sequence). Here the CDR3 DNA reads TGTGCCAGTAGTACCAGACAGGGGACACCCACAGATACGCAGTATTTT. Its translation: CASSTRQGTPTDTQYF.

J is TRBJ2-1 and V is TRBV27, with D tentatively TRBD2 (6 bases). The CDR3 runs to 14 residues. The germline gives CDR1 MNHEY, CDR2 SMNVEV (reference sequence). V was cut by 5 bases and J by 7 bases, with 15 bases left in between. The CDR3 sequence: CASSPNGSGNEQFF. CDR3 DNA: TGTGCCAGCAGTCCCAACGGGAGTGGGAATGAGCAGTTCTTC.

This clonotype was seen at least ten times. This rearrangement joins TRBV7-2 to TRBJ1-4; no definite D call. Germline V gene data show CDR1 as SGHTA and CDR2 as FQGNSA. V dropped 5 bases and J dropped 9 bases, with 16 bases sitting between them. This CDR3 has 14 amino acids. The CDR3 loop reads CASSTPGGGQKLFF. CDR3 coding DNA: TGTGCCAGCAGCACCCCTGGCGGCGGACAAAAACTGTTTTTT.

This sequence joins TRBV20-1 and TRBJ1-4, with TRBD1 matching over 9 bases. This CDR3 comprises 13 residues. V trimming: 5 bases; J trimming: 7 bases; junction bases outside the gene matches: 5. CDR1 is DFQATT, CDR2 SNEGSKA, per germline (reference sequence). This CDR3 reads CSAQQGAFEKLFF. The CDR3 DNA reads as TGCAGTGCTCAACAGGGGGCGTTTGAAAAACTGTTTTTT.

This clonotype was recorded at least ten times. The chain has TRBV25-1 and TRBJ1-2, with a weak D call TRBD1 (5 bases). Per the germline V gene, CDR1 is MGHDK and CDR2 is SYGVNS. This CDR3 region has 14 residues. Trimming pared 5 bases from V and 8 bases from J, leaving 18 bases between. The CDR3 here is CASSPTGGTRGYTF. The CDR3 coding sequence is TGTGCCAGCAGTCCCACCGGGGGGACGCGGGGCTACACCTTC.

The chain combines TRBV20-1 with TRBJ2-1; no reliable D call. Trimming took off 1 base at V and 0 bases at J, with 19 bases between the two ends. The CDR3 consists of 18 residues. Germline values: CDR1 DFQATT, CDR2 SNEGSKA (reference sequence). Written as DNA, the CDR3 is TGCAGTGCTAGAGTACGGGTCCAAGGTGGGCCCTCCTACAATGAGCAGTTCTTC. Amino acid sequence: CSARVRVQGGPSYNEQFF.

The V and J genes are TRBV20-1 and TRBJ2-2, with a weak D call TRBD1 (5 bases). The V end was cut by 3 bases, the J end by 2 bases, with 10 bases between. The germline V gene has CDR1 DFQATT and CDR2 SNEGSKA (reference sequence). The CDR3 extends over 14 amino acids. The CDR3 nucleotides read TGCAGTGCTAGGTCCAGGGTCAACACCGGGGAGCTGTTTTTT. Its translation is CSARSRVNTGELFF.

This clonotype was picked up a small number of times. The CDR3 region is CASSENLILGGYTF. The DNA of the CDR3 is TGTGCCAGCAGTGAAAATCTCATCCTCGGTGGCTACACCTTC. This chain links TRBV25-1 with TRBJ1-2; no reliable D call. Germline CDR1 reads MGHDK; CDR2 reads SYGVNS. V lost 2 bases, J lost 7 bases, and 14 bases lay in between. This CDR3 has 14 amino acids.